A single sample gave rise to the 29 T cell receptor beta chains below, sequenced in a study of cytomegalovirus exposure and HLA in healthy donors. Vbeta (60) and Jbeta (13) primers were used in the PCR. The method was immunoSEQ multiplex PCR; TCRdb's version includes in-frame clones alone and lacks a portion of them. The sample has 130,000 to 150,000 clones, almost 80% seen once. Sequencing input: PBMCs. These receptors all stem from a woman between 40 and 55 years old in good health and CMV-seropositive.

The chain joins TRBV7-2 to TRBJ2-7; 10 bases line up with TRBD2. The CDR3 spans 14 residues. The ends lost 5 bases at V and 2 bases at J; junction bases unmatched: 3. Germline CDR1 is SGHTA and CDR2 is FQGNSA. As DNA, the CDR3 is TGTGCCAGCAGCCAAGCGGGGGGGCCCTACGAGCAGTACTTC. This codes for CASSQAGGPYEQYF.

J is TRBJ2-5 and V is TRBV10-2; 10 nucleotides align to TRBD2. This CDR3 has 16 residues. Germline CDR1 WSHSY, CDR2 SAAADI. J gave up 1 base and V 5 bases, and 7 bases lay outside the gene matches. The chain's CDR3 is CASSFQAGGSQETQYF. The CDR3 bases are TGCGCCAGCAGTTTCCAAGCGGGGGGGTCCCAAGAGACCCAGTACTTC.

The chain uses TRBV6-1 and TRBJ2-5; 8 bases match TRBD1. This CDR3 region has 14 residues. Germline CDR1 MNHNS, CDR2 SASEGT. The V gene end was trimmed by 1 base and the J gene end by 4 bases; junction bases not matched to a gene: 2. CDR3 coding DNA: TGTGCCAGCAGTGAAGGGACAGGGAGAGAGACCCAGTACTTC. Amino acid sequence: CASSEGTGRETQYF.

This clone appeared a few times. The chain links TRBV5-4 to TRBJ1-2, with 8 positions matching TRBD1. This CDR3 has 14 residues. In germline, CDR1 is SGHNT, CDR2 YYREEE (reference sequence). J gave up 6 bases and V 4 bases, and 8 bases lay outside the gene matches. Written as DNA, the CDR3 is TGTGCCAGCAGCGCCCCGGACAGGGACGATGGCTACACCTTC. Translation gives CASSAPDRDDGYTF.

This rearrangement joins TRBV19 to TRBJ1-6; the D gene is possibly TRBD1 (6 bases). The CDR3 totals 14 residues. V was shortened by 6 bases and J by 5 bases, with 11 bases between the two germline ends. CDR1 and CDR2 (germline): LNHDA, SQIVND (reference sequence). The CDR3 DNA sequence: TGTGCCAGTAGGAACACAGGGAATAATTCACCCCTCCACTTT. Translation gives CASRNTGNNSPLHF.

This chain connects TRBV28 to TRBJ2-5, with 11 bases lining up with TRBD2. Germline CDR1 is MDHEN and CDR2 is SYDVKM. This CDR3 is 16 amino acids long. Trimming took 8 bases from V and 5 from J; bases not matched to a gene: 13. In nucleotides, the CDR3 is TGTGCCAGCCAAAGAAGTAGCGGGGGGGCCTTTGAGACCCAGTACTTC. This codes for CASQRSSGGAFETQYF.

The CDR3 here is CASSAEGSGGGNEQFF. As DNA, the CDR3 is TGTGCCAGCAGCGCTGAAGGGAGCGGGGGAGGGAATGAGCAGTTCTTC. The V call is TRBV7-7, the J call TRBJ2-1, with TRBD2 identical over 8 bases. Trimming cost V 5 bases and J 7 bases; bases outside gene matches: 13. Looked up from germline, CDR1 is SSHAT and CDR2 is FNYEAQ (reference sequence). The length of the CDR3 is 16 residues.

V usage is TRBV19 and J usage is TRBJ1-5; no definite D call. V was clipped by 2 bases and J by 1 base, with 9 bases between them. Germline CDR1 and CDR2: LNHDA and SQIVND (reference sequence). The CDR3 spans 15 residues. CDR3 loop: CASSILGGSNQPQHF. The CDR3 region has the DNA TGTGCCAGTAGTATATTGGGAGGGAGCAATCAGCCCCAGCATTTT.

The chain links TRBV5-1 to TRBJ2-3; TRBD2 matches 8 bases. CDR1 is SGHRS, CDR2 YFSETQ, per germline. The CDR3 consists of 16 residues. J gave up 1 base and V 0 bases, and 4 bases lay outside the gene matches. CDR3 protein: CASSLVAGGRTDTQYF. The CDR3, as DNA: TGCGCCAGCAGCTTGGTGGCGGGGGGCCGCACAGATACGCAGTATTTT.

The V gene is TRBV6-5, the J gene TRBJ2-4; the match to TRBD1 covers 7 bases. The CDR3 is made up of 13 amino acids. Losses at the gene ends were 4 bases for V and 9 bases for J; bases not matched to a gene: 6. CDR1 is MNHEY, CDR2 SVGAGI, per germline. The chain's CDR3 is CASSSTGYGIQYF. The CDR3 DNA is TGTGCCAGCAGTTCGACAGGGTACGGCATTCAGTACTTC.

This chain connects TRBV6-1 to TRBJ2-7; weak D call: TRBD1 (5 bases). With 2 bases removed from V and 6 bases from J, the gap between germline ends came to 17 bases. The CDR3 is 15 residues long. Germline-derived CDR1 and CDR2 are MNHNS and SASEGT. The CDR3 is CASSEWPGNYVEQYF. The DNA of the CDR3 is TGTGCCAGCAGTGAATGGCCAGGGAACTACGTCGAGCAGTACTTC.

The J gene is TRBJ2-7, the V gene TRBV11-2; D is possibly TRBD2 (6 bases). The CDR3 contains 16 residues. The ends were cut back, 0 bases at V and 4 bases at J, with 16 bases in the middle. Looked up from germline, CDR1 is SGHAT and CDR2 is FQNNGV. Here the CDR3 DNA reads TGTGCCAGCAGCTTAGATTTGCCTCGGGGAGGTTACGAGCAGTACTTC. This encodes CASSLDLPRGGYEQYF.

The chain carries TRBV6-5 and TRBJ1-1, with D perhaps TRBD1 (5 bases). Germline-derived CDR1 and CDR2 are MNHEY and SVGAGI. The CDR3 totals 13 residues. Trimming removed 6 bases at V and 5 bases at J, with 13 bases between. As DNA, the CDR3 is TGTGCCAGCAGCAGCCAGGGTCTGACTGAAGCTTTCTTT. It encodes CASSSQGLTEAFF.

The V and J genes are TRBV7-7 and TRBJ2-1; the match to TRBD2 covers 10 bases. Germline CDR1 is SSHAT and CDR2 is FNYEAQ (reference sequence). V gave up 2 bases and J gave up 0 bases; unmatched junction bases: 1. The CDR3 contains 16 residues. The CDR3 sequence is CASSLTSGASYNEQFF. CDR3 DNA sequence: TGTGCCAGCAGCTTAACTAGCGGGGCCTCCTACAATGAGCAGTTCTTC. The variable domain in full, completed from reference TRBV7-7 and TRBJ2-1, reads GAGVSQSPRYKVTKRGQDVTLRCDPISSHATLYWYQQALGQGPEFLTYFNYEAQPDKSGLPSDRFSAERPEGSISTLTIQRTEQRDSAMYRCASSLTSGASYNEQFFGPGTRLTVL.

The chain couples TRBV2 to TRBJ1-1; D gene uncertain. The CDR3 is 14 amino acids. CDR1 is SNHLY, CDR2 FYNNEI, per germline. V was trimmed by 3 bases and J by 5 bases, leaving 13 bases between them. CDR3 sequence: CASSDWQLETEAFF. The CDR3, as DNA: TGTGCCAGCAGTGATTGGCAGCTAGAGACTGAAGCTTTCTTT.

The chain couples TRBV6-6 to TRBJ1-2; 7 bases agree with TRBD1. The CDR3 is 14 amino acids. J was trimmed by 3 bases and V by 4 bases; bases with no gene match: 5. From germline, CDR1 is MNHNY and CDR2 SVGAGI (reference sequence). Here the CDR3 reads CASSLGGADYGYTF. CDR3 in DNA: TGTGCCAGCAGTTTAGGGGGCGCCGACTATGGCTACACCTTC.

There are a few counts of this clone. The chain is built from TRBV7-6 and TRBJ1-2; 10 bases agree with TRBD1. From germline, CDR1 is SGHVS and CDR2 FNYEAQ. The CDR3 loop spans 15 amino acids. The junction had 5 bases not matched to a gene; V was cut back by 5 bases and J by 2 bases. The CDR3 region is CASSPRQGANYGYTF. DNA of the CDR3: TGTGCCAGCAGCCCTAGACAGGGGGCGAACTATGGCTACACCTTC. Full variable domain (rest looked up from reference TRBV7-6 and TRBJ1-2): GAGVSQSPRYKVTKRGQDVALRCDPISGHVSLYWYRQALGQGPEFLTYFNYEAQQDKSGLPNDRFSAERPEGSISTLTIQRTEQRDSAMYRCASSPRQGANYGYTFGSGTRLTVV.

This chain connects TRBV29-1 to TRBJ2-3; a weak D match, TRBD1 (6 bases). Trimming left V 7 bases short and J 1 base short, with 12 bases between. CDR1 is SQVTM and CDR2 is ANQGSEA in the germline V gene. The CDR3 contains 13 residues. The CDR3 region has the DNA TGCAGCGCGTGGGGGCGGGGCACAGATACGCAGTATTTT. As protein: CSAWGRGTDTQYF.

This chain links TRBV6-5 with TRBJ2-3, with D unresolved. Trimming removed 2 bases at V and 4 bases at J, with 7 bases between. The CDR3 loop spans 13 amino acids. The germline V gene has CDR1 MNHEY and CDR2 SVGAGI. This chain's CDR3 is CASSYDLADTQYF. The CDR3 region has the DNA TGTGCCAGCAGTTACGATTTAGCAGATACGCAGTATTTT.

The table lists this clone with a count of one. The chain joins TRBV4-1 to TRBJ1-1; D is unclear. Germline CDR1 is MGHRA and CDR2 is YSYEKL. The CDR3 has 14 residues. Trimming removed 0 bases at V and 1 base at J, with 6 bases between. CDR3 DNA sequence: TGCGCCAGCAGCCAAGAACGGTCGAACACTGAAGCTTTCTTT. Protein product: CASSQERSNTEAFF.

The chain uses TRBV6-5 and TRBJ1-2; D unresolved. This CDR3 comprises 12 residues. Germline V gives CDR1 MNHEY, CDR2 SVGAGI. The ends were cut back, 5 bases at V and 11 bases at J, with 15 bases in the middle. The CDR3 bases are TGTGCCAGCAGTAATACTGGGCAGGAATACACCTTC. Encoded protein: CASSNTGQEYTF.

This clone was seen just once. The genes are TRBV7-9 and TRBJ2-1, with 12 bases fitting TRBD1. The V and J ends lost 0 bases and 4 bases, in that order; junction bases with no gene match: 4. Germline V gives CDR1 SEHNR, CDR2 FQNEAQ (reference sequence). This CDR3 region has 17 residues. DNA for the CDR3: TGTGCCAGCAGCTTAGCGATGGGACAGGGGGCTTACAATGAGCAGTTCTTC. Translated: CASSLAMGQGAYNEQFF. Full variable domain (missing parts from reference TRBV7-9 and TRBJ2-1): DTGVSQNPRHKITKRGQNVTFRCDPISEHNRLYWYRQTLGQGPEFLTYFQNEAQLEKSRLLSDRFSAERPKGSFSTLEIQRTEQGDSAMYLCASSLAMGQGAYNEQFFGPGTRLTVL.

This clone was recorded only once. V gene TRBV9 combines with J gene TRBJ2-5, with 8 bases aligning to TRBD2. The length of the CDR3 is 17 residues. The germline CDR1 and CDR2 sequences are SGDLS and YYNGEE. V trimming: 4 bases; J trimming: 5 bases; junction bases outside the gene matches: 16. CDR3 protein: CASSLLDGGTSGETQYF. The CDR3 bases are TGTGCCAGCAGCCTCCTGGACGGGGGGACTAGTGGGGAGACCCAGTACTTC.

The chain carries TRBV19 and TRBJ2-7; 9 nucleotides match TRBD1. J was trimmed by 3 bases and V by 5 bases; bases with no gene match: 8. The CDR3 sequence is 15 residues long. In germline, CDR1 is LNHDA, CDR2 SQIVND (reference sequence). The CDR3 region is CASSSGTGYLYEQYF. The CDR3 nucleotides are TGTGCCAGTAGTTCCGGGACAGGGTACCTCTACGAGCAGTACTTC.

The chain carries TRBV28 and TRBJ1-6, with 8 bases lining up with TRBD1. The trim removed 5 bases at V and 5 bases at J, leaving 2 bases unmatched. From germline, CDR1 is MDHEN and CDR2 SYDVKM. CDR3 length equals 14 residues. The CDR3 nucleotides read TGTGCCAGCAGTCCAGGGGGCCATAATTCACCCCTCCACTTT. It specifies CASSPGGHNSPLHF.

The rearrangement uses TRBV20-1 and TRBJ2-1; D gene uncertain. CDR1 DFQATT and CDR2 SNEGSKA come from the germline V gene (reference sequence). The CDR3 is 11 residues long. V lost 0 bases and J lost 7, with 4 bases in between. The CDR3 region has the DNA TGCAGTGCTAGAGATGTAAATGAGCAGTTCTTC. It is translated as CSARDVNEQFF.

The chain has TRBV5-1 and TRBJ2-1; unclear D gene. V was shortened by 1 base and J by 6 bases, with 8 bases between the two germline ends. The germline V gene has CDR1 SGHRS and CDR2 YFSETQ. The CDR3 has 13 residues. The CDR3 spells CASSLTPGNEQFF. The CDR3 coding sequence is TGCGCCAGCAGCTTGACCCCAGGCAATGAGCAGTTCTTC.

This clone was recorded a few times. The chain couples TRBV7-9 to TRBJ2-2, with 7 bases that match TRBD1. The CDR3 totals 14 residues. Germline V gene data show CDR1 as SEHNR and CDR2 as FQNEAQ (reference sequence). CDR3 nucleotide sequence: TGTTCCACCGATACATCAGGGGGCACCGGGGAGCTGTTTTTT. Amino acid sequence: CSTDTSGGTGELFF. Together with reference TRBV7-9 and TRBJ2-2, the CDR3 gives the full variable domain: DTGVSQNPRHKITKRGQNVTFRCDPISEHNRLYWYRQTLGQGPEFLTYFQNEAQLEKSRLLSDRFSAERPKGSFSTLEIQRTEQGDSAMYLCSTDTSGGTGELFFGEGSRLTVL.

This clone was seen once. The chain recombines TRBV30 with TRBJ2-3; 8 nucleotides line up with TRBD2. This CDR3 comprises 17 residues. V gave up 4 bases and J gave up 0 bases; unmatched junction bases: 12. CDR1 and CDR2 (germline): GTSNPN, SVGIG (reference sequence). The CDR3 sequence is CAWTRTSRIPSTDTQYF. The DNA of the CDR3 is TGTGCCTGGACTCGGACTAGCCGAATTCCTAGCACAGATACGCAGTATTTT.